The 16 T cell receptor beta chains in this list originate from one sample, sequenced in a study of Ad26.COV2.S vaccination and SARS-CoV-2 variants (dated by TCRdb to about 2021). The library was generated by the immunoSEQ multiplex PCR assay. TCRdb holds this immuneACCESS table with in-frame rearrangements only. Some clones are missing; in checked studies, unresolved V genes explain under half, and the rest has no known cause. This sample gives roughly 270,000 clones in total; approximately 87% of them show up just once. The ten largest clonotypes hold around 3.5% of the sample. The treatment or condition label, as the study defines it: roughly 18 received Ad26.COV2.S at low or high dose, single or two shots; several received placebo; per-sample allocation not given. Repertoires of vaccine and placebo recipients were sequenced from samples taken on day 63 after the first injection. This specimen consisted of peripheral blood, obtained in a trial of Ad26.COV2.S vaccine versus placebo. The receptor set was obtained from a person between 18 and 60 years old who received the Ad26.COV2.S COVID-19 vaccine or a placebo.

The chain has TRBV2 and TRBJ2-1; D is ambiguous. The CDR3 totals 14 residues. The V and J ends lost 4 bases and 0 bases respectively, with 7 bases between them. Germline-derived CDR1 and CDR2 are SNHLY and FYNNEI. CDR3 region: CASSAESSYNEQFF. CDR3 in DNA: TGTGCCAGCAGTGCAGAGAGCTCCTACAATGAGCAGTTCTTC.

The chain employs TRBV7-9 and TRBJ2-7, with unresolved D. The CDR3 loop spans 13 amino acids. V was shortened by 2 bases and J by 3 bases, with 8 bases between the two germline ends. The germline V gene has CDR1 SEHNR and CDR2 FQNEAQ (reference sequence). CDR3 coding DNA: TGTGCCAGCAGCTTAAACATTGTCTACGAGCAGTACTTC. This codes for CASSLNIVYEQYF.

V and J are TRBV27 and TRBJ1-4; 8 bases map to TRBD1. Per germline, CDR1 MNHEY and CDR2 SMNVEV (reference sequence). CDR3 length equals 14 residues. Trimming took 4 bases from V and 7 from J; bases not matched to a gene: 5. In DNA, the CDR3 is TGTGCCAGCAGTTACCAACAGGGGGGTGAAAAACTGTTTTTT. Translation gives CASSYQQGGEKLFF.

The genes are TRBV24-1 and TRBJ2-1, with D maybe TRBD2 (7 bases). Per the germline V gene, CDR1 is KGHDR and CDR2 is SFDVKD. The CDR3 length is 15 residues. Trimming took 3 bases from V and 4 from J, leaving 12 bases between them. The CDR3 sequence: CATSDVQGGYNEQFF. Written as DNA, the CDR3 is TGTGCCACCAGTGATGTACAGGGAGGGTACAATGAGCAGTTCTTC.

V and J are TRBV2 and TRBJ2-1; 9 bases align to TRBD2. Trimming took 4 bases from V and 5 from J; bases not matched to a gene: 21. Germline-derived CDR1 and CDR2 are SNHLY and FYNNEI. The CDR3 is made up of 20 amino acids. For the CDR3, the DNA is TGTGCCAGCAGTGGGAGAAGCGGCCTAGCGGGGTGGGGGCCTAACAATGAGCAGTTCTTC. This translates into CASSGRSGLAGWGPNNEQFF. The full variable domain, rest sourced from reference TRBV2 and TRBJ2-1, is EPEVTQTPSHQVTQMGQEVILRCVPISNHLYFYWYRQILGQKVEFLVSFYNNEISEKSEIFDDQFSVERPDGSNFTLKIRSTKLEDSAMYFCASSGRSGLAGWGPNNEQFFGPGTRLTVL.

This clone appeared a single time. The chain uses TRBV18 and TRBJ2-7, with D hard to call. Trimming stripped 3 bases from V and 0 bases from J, with 18 bases between. This CDR3 is built from 17 residues. Germline V gene lookup returns CDR1 KGHSH and CDR2 LQKENI. This chain's CDR3 is CASSPSRWEAHSYEQYF. CDR3 nucleotides: TGTGCCAGCTCACCGTCACGGTGGGAAGCGCACTCCTACGAGCAGTACTTC. Full variable domain (outside the CDR3, taken from reference TRBV18 and TRBJ2-7): NAGVMQNPRHLVRRRGQEARLRCSPMKGHSHVYWYRQLPEEGLKFMVYLQKENIIDESGMPKERFSAEFPKEGPSILRIQQVVRGDSAAYFCASSPSRWEAHSYEQYFGPGTRLTVT.

The genes are TRBV7-9 and TRBJ2-7; D could derive from TRBD1 or TRBD2 (5 bases each). This CDR3 comprises 14 residues. Germline assignment: CDR1 SEHNR and CDR2 FQNEAQ (reference sequence). Trimming took 4 bases from V and 3 from J, leaving 13 bases between them. CDR3 DNA: TGTGCCAGCAGCTCTGGGGACGCCAACTACGAGCAGTACTTC. Translated, it gives CASSSGDANYEQYF. Full variable domain (rest looked up from reference TRBV7-9 and TRBJ2-7): DTGVSQNPRHKITKRGQNVTFRCDPISEHNRLYWYRQTLGQGPEFLTYFQNEAQLEKSRLLSDRFSAERPKGSFSTLEIQRTEQGDSAMYLCASSSGDANYEQYFGPGTRLTVT.

The chain has TRBV12-3 or TRBV12-4 and TRBJ2-3, with D unresolved. Trimming took off 3 bases at V and 3 bases at J, with 7 bases between the two ends. This CDR3 is built from 13 residues. CDR3 coding DNA: TGTGCCAGCAGTTTTCAGGTAACAGATACGCAGTATTTT. It codes for CASSFQVTDTQYF.

J is TRBJ2-5 and V is TRBV29-1, with TRBD2 as a possible D gene (6 bases). Looked up from germline, CDR1 is SQVTM and CDR2 is ANQGSEA. This CDR3 is 14 amino acids long. V was trimmed by 4 bases and J by 4 bases, leaving 16 bases between them. The CDR3 here is CSVGDGGWGETQYF. CDR3 nucleotides: TGCAGCGTTGGCGATGGAGGGTGGGGAGAGACCCAGTACTTC.

This rearrangement joins TRBV6-2 or TRBV6-3 to TRBJ2-7; D uncertain. The CDR3 runs to 12 residues. V dropped 6 bases and J dropped 1 base, with 7 bases sitting between them. Germline V gene sequence: CDR1 MNHEY, CDR2 SVGEGT. CDR3 nucleotide sequence: TGTGCCAGCAGCCTCCAATCCTACGAGCAGTACTTC. Its protein is CASSLQSYEQYF.

The J gene is TRBJ2-7, the V gene TRBV6-5; 10 bases line up with TRBD2. Germline-derived CDR1 and CDR2 are MNHEY and SVGAGI. J gave up 4 bases and V 0 bases, and 6 bases lay outside the gene matches. This CDR3 has 16 residues. This chain's CDR3 is CASSYSLSGGLYEQYF. CDR3 DNA sequence: TGTGCCAGCAGTTACTCCCTTAGCGGGGGGTTATACGAGCAGTACTTC.

The rearrangement joins TRBV6-2 or TRBV6-3 to TRBJ2-3; D may be TRBD1 (5 bases). The CDR3 extends over 13 amino acids. The germline gives CDR1 MNHEY, CDR2 SVGEGT. V shed 0 bases and J shed 11 bases, with 12 bases lying between them. The CDR3 bases are TGTGCCAGCAGTTACTCGAGACAGAATGGGCAGTATTTT. Its translation is CASSYSRQNGQYF.

V gene TRBV5-6 combines with J gene TRBJ2-7; perhaps TRBD1 as D (5 bases). The CDR3 is made up of 13 amino acids. The V end lost 2 bases, the J end lost 6 bases, and 12 bases lay between the germline ends. Per the germline V gene, CDR1 is SGHDT and CDR2 is YYEEEE. CDR3 sequence (DNA): TGTGCCAGCAGCTTAAGACAAAGGGGCGAGCAGTACTTC. It translates to CASSLRQRGEQYF.

V gene TRBV5-1 combines with J gene TRBJ1-3; weak D call: TRBD1 (6 bases). The CDR3 consists of 16 residues. Trimming pared 5 bases from V and 2 bases from J, leaving 17 bases between. Germline values: CDR1 SGHRS, CDR2 YFSETQ. DNA of the CDR3: TGCGCCAGCAGTCGCGGTGGGGGGGCGCCTGGAAACACCATATATTTT. This codes for CASSRGGGAPGNTIYF.

V gene TRBV6-2 or TRBV6-3 combines with J gene TRBJ2-7; TRBD1 matches 7 bases. The length of the CDR3 is 15 residues. CDR1 MNHEY and CDR2 SVGEGT come from the germline V gene. With 5 bases clipped from V and 3 bases from J, the junction kept 10 bases outside the gene matches. The CDR3 DNA reads TGTGCCAGCAGTCCGACAGGGAACCCGTACTACGAGCAGTACTTC. Its protein product is CASSPTGNPYYEQYF.

The chain joins TRBV11-3 to TRBJ1-1, with TRBD1 as a possible D gene (6 bases). The CDR3 has 18 residues. Germline V gene sequence: CDR1 SGHNT, CDR2 YENEEA. The germline V and J ends were trimmed by 7 bases and 4 bases, with 28 bases remaining between them. CDR3 loop: CASTKTQQGGLFCTEAFF. CDR3 bases: TGTGCCAGCACCAAAACCCAACAGGGTGGGTTGTTTTGCACTGAAGCTTTCTTT.